This TCR beta chain was recovered during a study of shared clonotypes between healthy human individuals. On this clone itself: The same CDR3 also results from other DNA sequences found in this sample.

Using immunoSEQ multiplex PCR, the repertoire was profiled, and TCRdb retains in-frame clones only, with some absent. The sample has 1,500,000 or so clones; about 98.5% are singletons. The V end lost 0 bases, the J end lost 3 bases, and 5 bases lay between the germline ends. The germline V gene encodes CDR1 SGHRS and CDR2 YFSETQ. This CDR3 has 13 amino acids. The source of this sequence is a man aged 25 to 40 in good health. The chain joins TRBV5-1 to TRBJ2-3, with unresolved D. Material: naive CD4+ T cells sorted from blood. Indicated subset: CD45RA+ positively selected. The CDR3 sequence is CASSLEPTDTQYF. The CDR3 DNA reads as TGCGCCAGCAGCTTGGAACCTACAGATACGCAGTATTTT. Combining the CDR3 with reference TRBV5-1 and TRBJ2-3 gives the whole variable domain KAGVTQTPRYLIKTRGQQVTLSCSPISGHRSVSWYQQTPGQGLQFLFEYFSETQRNKGNFPGRFSGRQFSNSRSEMNVSTLELGDSALYLCASSLEPTDTQYFGPGTRLTVL.